A selection of T cell receptor beta chains follows, all from one sample in a study of identifying expanded T cells in peripheral blood. Produced via immunoSEQ multiplex PCR; TCRdb's table is partial and in-frame only. The sample consists of 70,000 to 95,000 clones, around nine tenths of them appearing once. The sequencing input was blood. All receptors derive from a person between 18 and 75 years old in good health. Both conserved end residues are part of each CDR3. The D gene is left open where the match is weak. Clone size appears in some rows only: once, few, many, or a class for an expanded clone.

j_gene: TRBJ2-7
abundance: .
d_gene: .
v_gene: TRBV6-1
CDR3aa: CATSLRADSYEQYF
CDR3nt: TGTGCCACCTCGTTGAGGGCAGACTCCTACGAGCAGTACTTC

j_gene: TRBJ2-3
abundance: .
d_gene: TRBD2
v_gene: TRBV15
CDR3aa: CATNLGGGTDTQYF
CDR3nt: TGTGCCACCAACCTGGGGGGGGGTACAGATACGCAGTATTTT

j_gene: TRBJ2-7
abundance: .
d_gene: TRBD2
v_gene: TRBV27
CDR3aa: CASSELVAGGPYEQYF
CDR3nt: TGTGCCAGCAGTGAATTAGTAGCGGGGGGCCCCTACGAGCAGTACTTC

j_gene: TRBJ1-4
abundance: once
d_gene: .
v_gene: TRBV7-9
CDR3aa: CASSRQPDGNEKLFF
CDR3nt: TGTGCCAGCAGCCGCCAACCCGACGGGAATGAAAAACTGTTTTTT

j_gene: TRBJ2-2
abundance: .
d_gene: TRBD1
v_gene: TRBV5-6
CDR3aa: CASSPDRGYTGELFF
CDR3nt: TGTGCCAGCAGCCCGGACAGGGGGTACACCGGGGAGCTGTTTTTT

j_gene: TRBJ2-7
abundance: .
d_gene: .
v_gene: TRBV2
CDR3aa: CASSPLAPGDPYEQYF
CDR3nt: TGTGCCAGCAGTCCCCTAGCCCCGGGTGACCCCTACGAGCAGTACTTC

j_gene: TRBJ2-1
abundance: .
d_gene: TRBD1
v_gene: TRBV27
CDR3aa: CASSSGQGIYNEQFF
CDR3nt: TGTGCCAGCAGTTCAGGACAGGGGATCTACAATGAGCAGTTCTTC

j_gene: TRBJ2-6
abundance: .
d_gene: .
v_gene: TRBV18
CDR3aa: CASSPLPGGLSISGANVLTF
CDR3nt: TGTGCCAGCTCACCACTACCAGGAGGTCTATCCATCTCTGGGGCCAACGTCCTGACTTTC

j_gene: TRBJ2-7
abundance: .
d_gene: .
v_gene: TRBV28
CDR3aa: CASSLFGGVSYEQYF
CDR3nt: TGTGCCAGCAGTTTATTTGGGGGCGTCTCCTACGAGCAGTACTTC

j_gene: TRBJ1-2
abundance: once
d_gene: .
v_gene: TRBV5-8
CDR3aa: CASSPRSWGGYTF
CDR3nt: TGTGCCAGCAGCCCACGATCCTGGGGAGGCTACACCTTC

j_gene: TRBJ1-5
abundance: .
d_gene: TRBD1
v_gene: TRBV28
CDR3aa: CASSPVRGLRPQHF
CDR3nt: TGTGCCAGCAGCCCCGTCAGGGGGCTGCGGCCCCAGCATTTT

j_gene: TRBJ2-3
abundance: .
d_gene: .
v_gene: TRBV10-3
CDR3aa: CAISESPDTQYF
CDR3nt: TGTGCCATCAGTGAGTCACCTGATACGCAGTATTTT

j_gene: TRBJ2-1
abundance: once
d_gene: TRBD1
v_gene: TRBV6-6
CDR3aa: CASSSGTGPSFF
CDR3nt: TGTGCCAGCAGTTCCGGGACAGGGCCGAGCTTCTTC

j_gene: TRBJ2-5
abundance: .
d_gene: .
v_gene: TRBV5-1
CDR3aa: CASSLGVVGGEETQYF
CDR3nt: TGCGCCAGCAGCTTGGGGGTAGTGGGGGGCGAGGAGACCCAGTACTTC

j_gene: TRBJ2-1
abundance: few
d_gene: TRBD2
v_gene: TRBV6-4
CDR3aa: CASSEVAGANNEQFF
CDR3nt: TGTGCCAGCAGTGAGGTAGCGGGGGCCAACAATGAGCAGTTCTTC

j_gene: TRBJ2-3
abundance: .
d_gene: TRBD2
v_gene: TRBV5-1
CDR3aa: CASSFGTARGEDTQYF
CDR3nt: TGCGCCAGCAGCTTTGGGACGGCCCGGGGGGAAGATACGCAGTATTTT

j_gene: TRBJ1-2
abundance: .
d_gene: .
v_gene: TRBV28
CDR3aa: CASSLRGVGAGYTF
CDR3nt: TGTGCCAGCAGTTTAAGGGGCGTTGGCGCTGGCTACACCTTC

j_gene: TRBJ1-6
abundance: few
d_gene: .
v_gene: TRBV6-4
CDR3aa: CASSDSLDTNSPLHF
CDR3nt: TGTGCCAGCAGTGACTCGTTGGACACTAATTCACCCCTCCACTTT

j_gene: TRBJ1-3
abundance: .
d_gene: .
v_gene: TRBV2
CDR3aa: CASSVQGGLFGNTIYF
CDR3nt: TGTGCCAGCAGTGTACAGGGAGGGTTGTTTGGAAACACCATATATTTT

j_gene: TRBJ2-7
abundance: .
d_gene: TRBD1
v_gene: TRBV6-1
CDR3aa: CASRTHGTGSREQYF
CDR3nt: TGTGCCAGCCGGACCCACGGGACAGGGAGCCGCGAGCAGTACTTC

j_gene: TRBJ1-5
abundance: .
d_gene: .
v_gene: TRBV2
CDR3aa: CASSDGNISPQHF
CDR3nt: TGTGCCAGCAGTGACGGCAACATCAGCCCCCAGCATTTT

j_gene: TRBJ2-2
abundance: .
d_gene: TRBD1
v_gene: TRBV6-6
CDR3aa: CASSTDRGGTGELFF
CDR3nt: TGTGCCAGCAGCACAGACAGGGGTGGCACCGGGGAGCTGTTTTTT

j_gene: TRBJ1-2
abundance: .
d_gene: .
v_gene: TRBV25-1
CDR3aa: CASSASGRVNYGYTF
CDR3nt: TGTGCCAGCAGTGCCTCGGGACGGGTCAACTATGGCTACACCTTC

j_gene: TRBJ2-7
abundance: once
d_gene: TRBD2
v_gene: TRBV6-6
CDR3aa: CASSYSTSGGYEQYF
CDR3nt: TGTGCCAGCAGTTACTCGACTAGCGGGGGATACGAGCAGTACTTC

j_gene: TRBJ2-5
abundance: .
d_gene: .
v_gene: TRBV2
CDR3aa: CASSEALEGETQYF
CDR3nt: TGTGCCAGCAGTGAAGCGCTTGAGGGGGAGACCCAGTACTTC